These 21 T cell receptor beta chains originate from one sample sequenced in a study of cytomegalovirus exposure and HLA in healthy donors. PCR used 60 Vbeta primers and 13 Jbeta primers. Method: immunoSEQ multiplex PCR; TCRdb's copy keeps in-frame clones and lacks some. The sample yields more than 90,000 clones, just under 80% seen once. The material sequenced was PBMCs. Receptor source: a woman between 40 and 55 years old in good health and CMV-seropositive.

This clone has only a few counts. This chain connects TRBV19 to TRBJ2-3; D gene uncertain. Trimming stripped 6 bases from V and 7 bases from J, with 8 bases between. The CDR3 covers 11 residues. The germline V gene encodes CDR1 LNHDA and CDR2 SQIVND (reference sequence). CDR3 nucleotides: TGTGCCAGTAGATCGGGTTATACGCAGTATTTT. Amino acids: CASRSGYTQYF.

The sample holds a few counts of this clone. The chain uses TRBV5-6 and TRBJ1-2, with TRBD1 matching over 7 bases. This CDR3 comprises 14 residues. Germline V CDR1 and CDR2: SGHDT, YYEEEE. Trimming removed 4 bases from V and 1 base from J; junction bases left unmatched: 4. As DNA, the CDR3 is TGTGCCAGCAGCGCTGACAGGGTTAACTATGGCTACACCTTC. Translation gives CASSADRVNYGYTF.

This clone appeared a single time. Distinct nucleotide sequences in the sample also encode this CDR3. The CDR3 region has the DNA TGTGCCAGCAGTGAAGCGCGGGGCAATCAGCCCCAGCATTTT. It yields the protein CASSEARGNQPQHF. The gene calls are TRBV2 and TRBJ1-5; D gene uncertain. V shed 0 bases and J shed 2 bases, with 5 bases lying between them. Germline lookup yields CDR1 SNHLY and CDR2 FYNNEI. The CDR3 contains 14 residues.

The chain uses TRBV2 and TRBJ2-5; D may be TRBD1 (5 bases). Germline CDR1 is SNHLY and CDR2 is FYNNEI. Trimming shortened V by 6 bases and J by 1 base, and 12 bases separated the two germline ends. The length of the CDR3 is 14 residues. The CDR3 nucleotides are TGTGCCAGCAGCATCGACAGATTCCAAGAGACCCAGTACTTC. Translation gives CASSIDRFQETQYF.

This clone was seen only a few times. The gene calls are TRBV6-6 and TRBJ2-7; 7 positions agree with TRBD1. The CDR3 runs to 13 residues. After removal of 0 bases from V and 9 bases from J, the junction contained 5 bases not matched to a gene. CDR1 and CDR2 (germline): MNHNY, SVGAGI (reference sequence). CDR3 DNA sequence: TGTGCCAGCAGTTACTCGACAGCAGGGGGGCAGTACTTC. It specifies CASSYSTAGGQYF.

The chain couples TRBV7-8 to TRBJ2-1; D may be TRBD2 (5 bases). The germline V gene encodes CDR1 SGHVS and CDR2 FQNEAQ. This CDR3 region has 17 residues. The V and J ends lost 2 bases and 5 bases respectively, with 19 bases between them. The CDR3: CASSLPQGIAWDNEQFF. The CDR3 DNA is TGTGCCAGCAGCTTACCCCAAGGAATAGCGTGGGACAATGAGCAGTTCTTC.

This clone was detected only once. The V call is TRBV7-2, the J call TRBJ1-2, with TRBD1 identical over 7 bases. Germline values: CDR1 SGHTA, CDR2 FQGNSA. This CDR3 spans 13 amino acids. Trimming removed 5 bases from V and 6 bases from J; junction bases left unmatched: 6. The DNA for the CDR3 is TGTGCCAGCAGCCCTGACAGGGACCATGGCTACACCTTC. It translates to CASSPDRDHGYTF.

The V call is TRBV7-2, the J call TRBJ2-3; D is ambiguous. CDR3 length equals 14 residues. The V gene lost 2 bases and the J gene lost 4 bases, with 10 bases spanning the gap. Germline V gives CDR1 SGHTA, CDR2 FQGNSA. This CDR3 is CASSLMRVADTQYF. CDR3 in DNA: TGTGCCAGCAGCTTAATGAGAGTAGCAGATACGCAGTATTTT.

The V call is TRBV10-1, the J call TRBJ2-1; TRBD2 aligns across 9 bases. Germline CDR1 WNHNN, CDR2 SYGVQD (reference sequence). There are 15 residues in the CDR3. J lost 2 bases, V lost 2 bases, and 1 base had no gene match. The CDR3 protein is CASSETSGPYNEQFF. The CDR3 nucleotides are TGCGCCAGCAGTGAGACTAGCGGGCCCTACAATGAGCAGTTCTTC.

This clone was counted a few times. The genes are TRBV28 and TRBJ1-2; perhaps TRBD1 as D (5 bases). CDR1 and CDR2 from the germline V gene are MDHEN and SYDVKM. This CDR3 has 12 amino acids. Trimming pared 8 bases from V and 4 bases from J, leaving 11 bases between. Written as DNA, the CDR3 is TGTGCCAGCTCTGCGGGGGTCTATGGCTACACCTTC. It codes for CASSAGVYGYTF.

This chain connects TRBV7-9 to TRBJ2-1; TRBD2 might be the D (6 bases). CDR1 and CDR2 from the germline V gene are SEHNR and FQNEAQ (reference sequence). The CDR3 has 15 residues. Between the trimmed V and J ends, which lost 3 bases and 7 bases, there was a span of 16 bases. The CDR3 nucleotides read TGTGCCAGCAGCTTCTCGGAGGGGCTATGGAATGAGCAGTTCTTC. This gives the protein CASSFSEGLWNEQFF.

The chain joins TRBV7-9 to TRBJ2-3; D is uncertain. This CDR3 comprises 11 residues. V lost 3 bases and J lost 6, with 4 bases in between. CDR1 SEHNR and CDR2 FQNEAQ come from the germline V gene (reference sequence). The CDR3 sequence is CASSLSDTQYF. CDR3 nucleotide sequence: TGTGCCAGCAGCTTGTCGGATACGCAGTATTTT.

In nucleotides, the CDR3 is TGTGCCAGCAGCCTGCGACTAGCGGGCTCCTACAATGAGCAGTTCTTC. Encoded protein: CASSLRLAGSYNEQFF. V and J are TRBV5-4 and TRBJ2-1; 10 bases match TRBD2. The V gene end was trimmed by 4 bases and the J gene end by 0 bases; junction bases not matched to a gene: 4. The CDR3 loop spans 16 amino acids. From germline, CDR1 is SGHNT and CDR2 YYREEE (reference sequence).

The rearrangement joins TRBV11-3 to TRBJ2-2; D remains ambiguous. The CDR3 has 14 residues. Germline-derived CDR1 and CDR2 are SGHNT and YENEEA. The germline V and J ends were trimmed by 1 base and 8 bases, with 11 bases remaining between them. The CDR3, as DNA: TGTGCCAGCAGCTTAGGAGCTAGATCTGGGGAGCTGTTTTTT. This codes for CASSLGARSGELFF.

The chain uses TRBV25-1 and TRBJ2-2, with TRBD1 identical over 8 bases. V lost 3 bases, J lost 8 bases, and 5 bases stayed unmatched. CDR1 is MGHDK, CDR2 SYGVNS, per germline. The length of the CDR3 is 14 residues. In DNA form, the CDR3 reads TGTGCCAGCAGTGACGGACAGGGTCGGGGGGAGCTGTTTTTT. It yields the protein CASSDGQGRGELFF.

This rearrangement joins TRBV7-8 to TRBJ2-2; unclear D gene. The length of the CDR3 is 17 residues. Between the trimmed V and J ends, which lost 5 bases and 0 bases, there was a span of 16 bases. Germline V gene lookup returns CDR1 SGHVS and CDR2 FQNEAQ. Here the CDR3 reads CASSPTVLLSNTGELFF. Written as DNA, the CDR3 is TGTGCCAGCAGCCCGACCGTCTTACTATCGAACACCGGGGAGCTGTTTTTT.

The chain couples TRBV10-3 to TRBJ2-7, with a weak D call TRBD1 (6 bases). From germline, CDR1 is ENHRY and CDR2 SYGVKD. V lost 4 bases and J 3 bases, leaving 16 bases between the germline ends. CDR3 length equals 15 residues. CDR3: CAISGVPGHNYEQYF. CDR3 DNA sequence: TGTGCCATCAGTGGAGTCCCGGGACATAACTACGAGCAGTACTTC.

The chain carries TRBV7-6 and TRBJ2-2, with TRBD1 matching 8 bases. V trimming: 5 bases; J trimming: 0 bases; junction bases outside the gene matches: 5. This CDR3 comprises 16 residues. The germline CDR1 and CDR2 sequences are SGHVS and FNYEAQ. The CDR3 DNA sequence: TGTGCCAGCAGCAGCAGGGGGCCCTCGAACACCGGGGAGCTGTTTTTT. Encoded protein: CASSSRGPSNTGELFF.

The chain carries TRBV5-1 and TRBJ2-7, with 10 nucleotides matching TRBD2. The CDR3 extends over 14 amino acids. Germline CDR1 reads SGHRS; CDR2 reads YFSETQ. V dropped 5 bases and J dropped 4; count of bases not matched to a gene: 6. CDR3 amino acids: CASRSGLALYEQYF. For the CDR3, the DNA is TGCGCCAGCAGGTCGGGACTAGCGTTATACGAGCAGTACTTC. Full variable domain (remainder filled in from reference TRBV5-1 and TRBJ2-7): KAGVTQTPRYLIKTRGQQVTLSCSPISGHRSVSWYQQTPGQGLQFLFEYFSETQRNKGNFPGRFSGRQFSNSRSEMNVSTLELGDSALYLCASRSGLALYEQYFGPGTRLTVT.

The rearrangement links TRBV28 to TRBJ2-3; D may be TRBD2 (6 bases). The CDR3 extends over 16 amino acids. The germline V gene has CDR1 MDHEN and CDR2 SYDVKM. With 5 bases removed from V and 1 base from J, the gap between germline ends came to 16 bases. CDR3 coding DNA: TGTGCCAGCAGTCCCGCCGGGAGACTTCGCACAGATACGCAGTATTTT. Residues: CASSPAGRLRTDTQYF.

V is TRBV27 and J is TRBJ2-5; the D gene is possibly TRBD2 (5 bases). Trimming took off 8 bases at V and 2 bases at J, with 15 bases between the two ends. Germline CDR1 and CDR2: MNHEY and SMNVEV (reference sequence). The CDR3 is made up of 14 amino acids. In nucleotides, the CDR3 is TGTGCCAGCGGAAACGGGATAGGACAAGAGACCCAGTACTTC. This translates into CASGNGIGQETQYF.